The 19 T cell receptor beta chains below come from one sample, sequenced in a study of CXCR3-negative and CXCR3-positive naive CD8 T cells (dated by TCRdb to about 2019). The data were produced on a NextSeq 550. The Human TCR Profiling Kit (MiLaboratory) was used to make UMI-labeled 5' RACE TRB cDNA libraries. The reads went through TCRdb reprocessing, and each CDR3 protein sequence gets one entry with no DNA. The data table for this sample lists tens of thousands of distinct CDR3 sequences. The top ten hold approximately 0.74% of the sample. Their specific antigens are unknown. The investigation overall reported the following: Compared with CXCR3-negative naive cells, CXCR3-positive naive cells had TRB CDR3s with higher hydrophobicity (lower Kidera factor 4), lower energy, and higher strength and volume indices.

The material sequenced was naive CXCR3+ CD8+ T cells from blood. Explained via the paper, the cell subset or site label denotes: CD45RO-CCR7+CD27+CD95- naive CD8+ T cells expressing CXCR3 (TNR3+). All receptors come from a human donor in good health. Some clones in this sample may be carry-over from other donors' samples.

V and J are TRBV20-1 and TRBJ1-2; the D call of TRBD1 rests on TCRdb alone, since no DNA is present to check it. This CDR3 contains 16 residues. Germline V gene lookup returns CDR1 DFQATT and CDR2 SNEGSKA (reference sequence). The CDR3 is CSAFLGGAEMGYGYTF.

The chain uses TRBV7-8 and TRBJ2-7. Germline V CDR1 and CDR2: SGHVS, FQNEAQ. The CDR3 consists of 14 residues. The CDR3 protein is CASSSSGIHYEQYF.

The chain uses TRBV7-9 and TRBJ2-1; TCRdb reports TRBD2, a call that lacks DNA to check it against. This CDR3 contains 15 residues. Germline CDR1 reads SEHNR; CDR2 reads FQNEAQ (reference sequence). CDR3 protein: CASSFTSGGFNEQFF.

The rearrangement joins TRBV6-5 to TRBJ2-2; without DNA, the TCRdb call of TRBD2 cannot be checked. Germline CDR1 and CDR2: MNHEY and SVGAGI. This CDR3 is built from 16 residues. The CDR3 region is CASSPSGPSGTGELFF.

V usage is TRBV20-1 and J usage is TRBJ2-2; TCRdb designates TRBD2, a call that cannot be tested without DNA. Germline CDR1 reads DFQATT; CDR2 reads SNEGSKA (reference sequence). CDR3 size: 15 residues. CDR3 amino acids: CSALRLATNTGELFF.

This sequence joins TRBV7-2 and TRBJ2-6. The germline V gene encodes CDR1 SGHTA and CDR2 FQGNSA. This CDR3 is built from 13 residues. CDR3 sequence: CASRTSGANVLTF.

The gene calls are TRBV29-1 and TRBJ2-3; TCRdb proposes TRBD1, but this gene call is untestable without DNA. This CDR3 has 13 residues. Per germline, CDR1 SQVTM and CDR2 ANQGSEA. CDR3 protein: CSVQGSSTDTQYF.

This chain joins TRBV6-5 and TRBJ2-5; TCRdb reports TRBD1, a call that lacks DNA to check it against. The V gene's germline CDR1 is MNHEY and CDR2 SVGAGI. The CDR3 runs 12 residues. CDR3 residues: CASTEGRETQYF.

The chain combines TRBV12-3 or TRBV12-4 with TRBJ1-5. The CDR3 covers 13 residues. The CDR3 sequence is CASSFTENQPQHF.

The chain employs TRBV13 and TRBJ1-2; with no DNA, the TCRdb D assignment of TRBD1 cannot be verified. The CDR3 has 14 residues. CDR1 PRHDT and CDR2 FYEKMQ come from the germline V gene (reference sequence). CDR3 residues: CASSPTGGYYGYTF.

The chain is built from TRBV5-1 and TRBJ1-1. This CDR3 spans 14 amino acids. From germline, CDR1 is SGHRS and CDR2 YFSETQ. This chain's CDR3 is CASSLDQRDTEAFF.

J is TRBJ1-4 and V is TRBV4-3; TCRdb names TRBD1, which stays unverified in the absence of DNA. CDR1 is LGHNA and CDR2 is YSLEER in the germline V gene. This CDR3 region has 15 residues. CDR3 protein: CASSQMTKSGEKLFF.

The J gene is TRBJ1-4, the V gene TRBV27. The germline CDR1 and CDR2 sequences are MNHEY and SMNVEV (reference sequence). This CDR3 spans 15 amino acids. The CDR3 spells CARRLFGVKSEKLFF.

The J gene is TRBJ1-2, the V gene TRBV7-6; with no DNA, the TCRdb D assignment of TRBD1 cannot be verified. The CDR3 runs to 15 residues. Germline CDR1 and CDR2: SGHVS and FNYEAQ. This CDR3 reads CASSHGTGPGIGYTF. Using reference TRBV7-6 and TRBJ1-2 for the parts outside the CDR3, the full variable domain is GAGVSQSPRYKVTKRGQDVALRCDPISGHVSLYWYRQALGQGPEFLTYFNYEAQQDKSGLPNDRFSAERPEGSISTLTIQRTEQRDSAMYRCASSHGTGPGIGYTFGSGTRLTVV.

V is TRBV29-1 and J is TRBJ2-1. This CDR3 is built from 11 residues. Germline V CDR1 and CDR2: SQVTM, ANQGSEA. CDR3 residues: CSVDFRNEQFF.

The gene calls are TRBV4-2 and TRBJ2-1; the D gene TCRdb calls, TRBD1, cannot be checked with no DNA. CDR3 size: 16 residues. CDR1 LGHNA and CDR2 YNFKEQ come from the germline V gene. CDR3 sequence: CASSQENGGASNEQFF.

This chain uses TRBV11-2 with TRBJ2-5; TCRdb's D gene call, TRBD1, goes unchecked for lack of DNA. The CDR3 has 15 amino acids. CDR1 SGHAT and CDR2 FQNNGV come from the germline V gene. CDR3 protein: CASSLTPGGGETQYF.

The chain carries TRBV7-9 and TRBJ1-1. The CDR3 has 13 amino acids. Germline V gives CDR1 SEHNR, CDR2 FQNEAQ (reference sequence). CDR3 protein: CASSLAENTEAFF.

The rearrangement uses TRBV28 and TRBJ2-7. The CDR3 runs 14 residues. The germline V gene has CDR1 MDHEN and CDR2 SYDVKM. CDR3 sequence reads: CASSLSGNSYEQYF.